One sample yielded the 9 T cell receptor beta chains listed below, sequenced in a study of tumor and adjacent non-tumor tissue in lung cancer. No cell sorting was done before RNA was extracted from the tissue. A modified ARM-PCR protocol with three rounds of nested PCR amplified TCRbeta. TCRdb called the multiplex PCR reads again in MiXCR, with one record for every CDR3 protein. The data hold tens of thousands of distinct CDR3 sequences, with around 75% observed a single time. Sequenced material: lung tumor tissue. These receptors were collected from a woman aged 45 to 65 with non-small cell lung cancer.

This clonotype showed up just once. One junction end disagrees with the germline gene, perhaps due to a read error. The chain recombines TRBV4-2 with TRBJ2-3, with 7 bases identical to TRBD2. Per germline, CDR1 LGHNA and CDR2 YNFKEQ. This CDR3 has 14 residues. CDR3 protein: CDSSHAGDTDTQYF. The CDR3 coding sequence is TGTGACAGCAGCCATGCGGGAGACACAGATACGCAGTATTTT.

By share, this clonotype ranks as medium-sized (0.01 to 0.1%). The V and J genes are TRBV29-1 and TRBJ2-7; 7 bases are a match to TRBD1. Germline loops: CDR1 SQVTM, CDR2 ANQGSEA. The CDR3 is made up of 15 amino acids. The V and J ends lost 6 bases and 1 base, in that order; junction bases with no gene match: 12. The chain's CDR3 is CSVRIRDSGSYEQYF. The CDR3, as DNA: TGCAGCGTGCGAATCCGGGACAGTGGGTCCTACGAGCAGTACTTC.

In DNA form, the CDR3 reads TGTGCCAGCAGCTTAGAAATGGCGGATGACTACACCTTC. Translated: CASSLEMADDYTF. The chain couples TRBV11-2 to TRBJ1-2; D not certain. The CDR3 spans 13 residues. V dropped 0 bases and J dropped 10 bases, with 12 bases sitting between them. Germline CDR1 and CDR2: SGHAT and FQNNGV.

This clonotype has just one count. The CDR3 does not close with the conserved phenylalanine or tryptophan, likely indicating a read error. This chain connects TRBV10-3 to TRBJ2-7; TRBD1 is a possible D gene (5 bases). The CDR3 consists of 13 residues. From germline, CDR1 is ENHRY and CDR2 SYGVKD. In DNA, the CDR3 is TGTCCCATCAGCCAGACAGACTTCTACGAGCAGTACTTA. This translates into CPISQTDFYEQYL.

Worth noting for this clonotype: A much larger clone differs by one base, so this may be a read error. The genes are TRBV30 and TRBJ1-6; D may be TRBD1 (5 bases). The CDR3 covers 16 residues. Trimming took off 2 bases at V and 7 bases at J, with 18 bases between the two ends. Germline CDR1 reads GTSNPN; CDR2 reads SVGIG (reference sequence). CDR3 coding DNA: TGTGCCTGGAGTTCAACGGGGGGGTCTAGGAATTCACCCCTCCACTTT. It is translated as CAWSSTGGSRNSPLHF.

This clonotype has more than one count but fewer than ten. One end of the junction fails to match germline, which may point to a read error. The chain combines TRBV5-4 with TRBJ2-7; perhaps TRBD2 as D (5 bases). There are 13 residues in the CDR3. Germline V gives CDR1 SGHNT, CDR2 YYREEE (reference sequence). Here the CDR3 DNA reads TGTGCCAGCAGCTTGGCCGATGGAGGCGAGCAGTATTTC. Encoded protein: CASSLADGGEQYF.

Details on this clonotype: A read error may produce the germline difference seen at one junction end. The CDR3 DNA follows: TGTACCAGCAGTTACTCAGTCGGAGTCTTAGCGGATCTAGCCAAGAACATTCTGTACTTC. Its protein is CTSSYSVGVLADLAKNILYF. This chain uses TRBV6-6 with TRBJ2-4; D possibly corresponds to TRBD2 (6 bases). The length of the CDR3 is 20 residues. From germline, CDR1 is MNHNY and CDR2 SVGAGI (reference sequence).

J is TRBJ1-4 and V is TRBV6-1, with TRBD1 matching 9 bases. This CDR3 comprises 14 residues. The germline CDR1 and CDR2 sequences are MNHNS and SASEGT. Trimming removed 7 bases from V and 7 bases from J; junction bases left unmatched: 7. In DNA, the CDR3 is TGTGCCAGCACTGAGGGACAGGGTTCTGAAAAACTGTTTTTT. Its protein product is CASTEGQGSEKLFF.

Concerning this clonotype: No conserved phenylalanine or tryptophan is present at the end of the CDR3, so a read error is the likely explanation. This chain joins TRBV12-3 or TRBV12-4 and TRBJ2-2; D call uncertain. The CDR3 has 11 amino acids. V shed 7 bases and J shed 9 bases, with 9 bases lying between them. CDR3 residues: CASTFPRELFS. The DNA for the CDR3 is TGTGCCAGCACTTTCCCCAGGGAGCTGTTTTCT.